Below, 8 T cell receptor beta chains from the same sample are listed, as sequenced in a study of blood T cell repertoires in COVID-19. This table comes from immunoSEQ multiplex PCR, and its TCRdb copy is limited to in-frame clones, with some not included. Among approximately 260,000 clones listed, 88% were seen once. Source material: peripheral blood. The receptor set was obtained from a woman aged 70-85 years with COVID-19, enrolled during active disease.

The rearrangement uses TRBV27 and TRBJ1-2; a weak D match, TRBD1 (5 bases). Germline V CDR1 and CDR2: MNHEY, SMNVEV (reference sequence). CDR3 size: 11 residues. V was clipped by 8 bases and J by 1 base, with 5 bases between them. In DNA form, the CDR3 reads TGTGCCAGCGGACATAACTATGGCTACACCTTC. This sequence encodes CASGHNYGYTF.

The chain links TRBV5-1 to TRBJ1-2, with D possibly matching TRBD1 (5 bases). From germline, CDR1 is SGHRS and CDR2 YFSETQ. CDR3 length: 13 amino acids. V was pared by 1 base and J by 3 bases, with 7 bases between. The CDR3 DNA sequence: TGCGCCAGCAGCTTGCAAGGGGACTATGGCTACACCTTC. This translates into CASSLQGDYGYTF.

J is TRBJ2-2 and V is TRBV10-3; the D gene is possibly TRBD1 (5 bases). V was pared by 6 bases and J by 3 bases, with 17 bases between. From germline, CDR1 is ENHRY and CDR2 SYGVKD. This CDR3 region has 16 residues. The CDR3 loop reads CAISLTAPDDTGELFF. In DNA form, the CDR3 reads TGTGCCATCAGCCTGACAGCCCCCGACGACACCGGGGAGCTGTTTTTT.

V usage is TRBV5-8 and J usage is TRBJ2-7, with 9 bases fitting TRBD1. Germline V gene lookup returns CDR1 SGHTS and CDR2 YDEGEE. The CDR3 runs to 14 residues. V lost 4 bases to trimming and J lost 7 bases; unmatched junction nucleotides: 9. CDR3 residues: CASSKGQGDWEQYF. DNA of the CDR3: TGTGCCAGCAGCAAGGGACAGGGCGATTGGGAGCAGTACTTC.

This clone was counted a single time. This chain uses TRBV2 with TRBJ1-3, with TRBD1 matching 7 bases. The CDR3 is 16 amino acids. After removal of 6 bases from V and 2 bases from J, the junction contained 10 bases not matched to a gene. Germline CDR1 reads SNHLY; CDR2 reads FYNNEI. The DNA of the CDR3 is TGTGCCAGCAGCGTAAACCCGACAGGGACTGGAAACACCATATATTTT. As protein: CASSVNPTGTGNTIYF.

The CDR3 DNA reads as TGCGCCAGCAGCCTCCCGGGTCCCACTGAAGCTTTCTTT. Its translation is CASSLPGPTEAFF. The chain combines TRBV5-1 with TRBJ1-1; D is uncertain. CDR3 length: 13 residues. CDR1 and CDR2 (germline): SGHRS, YFSETQ. Trimming cost V 4 bases and J 4 bases, with 11 bases left between them. Drawing the rest from reference TRBV5-1 and TRBJ1-1, the complete variable domain is KAGVTQTPRYLIKTRGQQVTLSCSPISGHRSVSWYQQTPGQGLQFLFEYFSETQRNKGNFPGRFSGRQFSNSRSEMNVSTLELGDSALYLCASSLPGPTEAFFGQGTRLTVV.

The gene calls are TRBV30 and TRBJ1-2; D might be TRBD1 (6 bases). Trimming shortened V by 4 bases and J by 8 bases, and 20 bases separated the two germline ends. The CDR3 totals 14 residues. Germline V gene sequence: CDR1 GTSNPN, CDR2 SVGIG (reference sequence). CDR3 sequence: CAWTTGTWAVGYTF. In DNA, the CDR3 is TGTGCCTGGACCACCGGGACATGGGCGGTCGGCTACACCTTC.

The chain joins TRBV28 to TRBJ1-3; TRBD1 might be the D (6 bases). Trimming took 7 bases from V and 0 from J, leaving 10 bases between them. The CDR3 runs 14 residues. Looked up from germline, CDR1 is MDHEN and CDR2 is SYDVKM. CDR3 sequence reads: CASKGGGSGNTIYF. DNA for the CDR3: TGTGCCAGCAAAGGGGGGGGCTCTGGAAACACCATATATTTT.